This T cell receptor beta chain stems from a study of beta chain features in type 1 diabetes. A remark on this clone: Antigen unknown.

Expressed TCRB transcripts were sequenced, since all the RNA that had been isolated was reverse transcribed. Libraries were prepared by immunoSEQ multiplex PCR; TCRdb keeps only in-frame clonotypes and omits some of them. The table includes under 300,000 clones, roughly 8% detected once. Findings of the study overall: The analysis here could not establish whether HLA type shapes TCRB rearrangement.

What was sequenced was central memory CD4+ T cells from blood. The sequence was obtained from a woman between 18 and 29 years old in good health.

The CDR3 DNA reads as TGTGCCAGTAGTCCGCTGGGAGAAGGTTCTGATCAGCCCCAGCATTTT. Amino acids: CASSPLGEGSDQPQHF. The rearrangement links TRBV19 to TRBJ1-5; D remains unclear. Germline V gene lookup returns CDR1 LNHDA and CDR2 SQIVND (reference sequence). The CDR3 sequence is 16 residues long. Trimming left V 5 bases short and J 5 bases short, with 19 bases between. Supplemented by reference TRBV19 and TRBJ1-5, the full variable domain reads DGGITQSPKYLFRKEGQNVTLSCEQNLNHDAMYWYRQDPGQGLRLIYYSQIVNDFQKGDIAEGYSVSREKKESFPLTVTSAQKNPTAFYLCASSPLGEGSDQPQHFGDGTRLSIL.